The TCR beta chain described here comes from a study of T cell responses to AZD1222 COVID-19 vaccine. This CDR3 has 14 amino acids. Germline V gene lookup returns CDR1 SGHDT and CDR2 YYEEEE. V was clipped by 2 bases and J by 4 bases; unmatched bases: 2. The method was immunoSEQ multiplex PCR; TCRdb's version includes in-frame clones alone and lacks a portion of them. This table has around 80,000 clones, 75% to 90% appearing once. The clonotype comes from an adult who received the AZD1222 COVID-19 vaccine. The chain recombines TRBV5-6 with TRBJ2-5; 10 bases are a match to TRBD1. This sample comprised peripheral blood, obtained 28 days after the second AZD1222 dose. This CDR3 is CASSFGDRGETQYF. The CDR3 DNA sequence: TGTGCCAGCAGCTTTGGGGACAGGGGAGAGACCCAGTACTTC.